The present T cell receptor beta chain was sequenced within a study of T cell changes during pregnancy in multiple sclerosis. The germline V gene has CDR1 ENHRY and CDR2 SYGVKD. Trimming took 0 bases from V and 2 from J; bases not matched to a gene: 14. The CDR3 totals 20 residues. Sequencing used immunoSEQ multiplex PCR; TCRdb keeps in-frame clones, though not all of them. The sample lists fewer than 75,000 clones; roughly nine tenths were seen once. The V call is TRBV10-3, the J call TRBJ2-3; 10 bases line up with TRBD2. This specimen consisted of CD8+ T cells from peripheral blood mononuclear cells, obtained before pregnancy. This receptor was obtained from a female donor with multiple sclerosis, enrolled in a pregnancy study. CDR3 sequence (DNA): TGTGCCATCAGTGAGTCTCGGACTAGCGGAGAATTATTTTTCACAGATACGCAGTATTTT. Its protein product is CAISESRTSGELFFTDTQYF.